The 5 T cell receptor beta chains listed next were all sequenced from one sample in a study of CD8+ T cells in alopecia areata. Described treatment: oral pan-JAK inhibitor, 5-10 mg twice daily. RNA, once extracted, was reverse transcribed into cDNA for use as the sequencing template. Data came from immunoSEQ multiplex PCR; TCRdb stores just in-frame clones and leaves some out. The sample lists 190,000 or so clones, roughly 53% occurring once. The sample in question was CD8+ T cells sorted from blood, obtained at week 24, from a patient treated with tofacitinib. These receptors all come from a human donor with alopecia areata.

The chain recombines TRBV30 with TRBJ2-3; D may correspond to TRBD1 or TRBD2 (5 bases each). V lost 3 bases, J lost 1 base, and 11 bases lay in between. Germline values: CDR1 GTSNPN, CDR2 SVGIG (reference sequence). The CDR3 runs 14 residues. The CDR3 protein is CAWSVGVRTDTQYF. For the CDR3, the DNA is TGTGCCTGGAGCGTGGGGGTACGCACAGATACGCAGTATTTT. The full variable domain, in which reference TRBV30 and TRBJ2-3 provide the parts outside the CDR3, is SQTIHQWPATLVQPVGSPLSLECTVEGTSNPNLYWYRQAAGRGLQLLFYSVGIGQISSEVPQNLSASRPQDRQFILSSKKLLLSDSGFYLCAWSVGVRTDTQYFGPGTRLTVL.

This clone was recorded a few times. The J gene is TRBJ2-1, the V gene TRBV29-1; TRBD2 matches 11 bases. Per germline, CDR1 SQVTM and CDR2 ANQGSEA. The CDR3 has 17 amino acids. With V trimmed by 8 bases and J by 0 bases, 12 bases remained unmatched. CDR3 coding DNA: TGCAGCACACAACCGGGACTAGCGGCCCGCTCCTACAATGAGCAGTTCTTC. Encoded protein: CSTQPGLAARSYNEQFF.

In this sample, this clone turned up once. V usage is TRBV4-1 and J usage is TRBJ2-7; tentatively, D is TRBD1 or TRBD2 (5 bases each). The CDR3 has 14 amino acids. The V end lost 4 bases, the J end lost 2 bases, and 12 bases lay between the germline ends. Germline V CDR1 and CDR2: MGHRA, YSYEKL. The CDR3, as DNA: TGCGCCAGCAGCCCCGGGACGCTAGCCTACGAGCAGTACTTC. Translated, it gives CASSPGTLAYEQYF.

The V call is TRBV10-3, the J call TRBJ1-1; 7 bases line up with TRBD1. The CDR3 runs to 15 residues. Germline loops: CDR1 ENHRY, CDR2 SYGVKD. With V trimmed by 6 bases and J by 1 base, 8 bases remained unmatched. CDR3 sequence: CAIRMGDSENTEAFF. In DNA, the CDR3 is TGTGCCATCAGGATGGGGGACAGTGAGAACACTGAAGCTTTCTTT.

The table lists this clone with a few counts. This chain uses TRBV11-3 with TRBJ2-4; maybe TRBD2 (6 bases). Germline loops: CDR1 SGHNT, CDR2 YENEEA. The CDR3 has 11 amino acids. V lost 4 bases and J lost 11, with 9 bases in between. The CDR3 coding sequence is TGTGCCAGCAGCTCGGGGGTAGTTCAGTACTTC. Its translation is CASSSGVVQYF.